Below, 21 T cell receptor beta chains from the same sample are listed, as sequenced in a study of blood T cells in healthy people across ages. For the second PCR, which ran for about 7 to 11 cycles, a sample-barcoded 5' primer and a J-beta primer mix were used. One entry per CDR3 protein results from TCRdb running MiXCR on the 5' RACE reads. The table lists roughly 1.7 million distinct CDR3 sequences, 30% to 35% of them singletons, with about 11% in the top ten. The sample was blood. These receptors all stem from a woman younger than 45 in good health.

This clonotype was recorded a few times. Here the CDR3 reads CASSPPAPGGKNTEAFF. In DNA form, the CDR3 reads TGTGCCAGCAGCCCACCGGCCCCAGGGGGCAAGAACACTGAAGCTTTCTTT. The chain carries TRBV6-1 and TRBJ1-1; 8 bases align to TRBD1. The trim removed 6 bases at V and 1 base at J, leaving 13 bases unmatched. Germline-derived CDR1 and CDR2 are MNHNS and SASEGT. The length of the CDR3 is 17 residues.

This clonotype was counted a few times. The V call is TRBV19, the J call TRBJ2-7; D uncertain. The assigned J gene may be wrong: the sequence end matches TRBJ2-5 better. The germline gives CDR1 LNHDA, CDR2 SQIVND (reference sequence). The CDR3 runs 14 residues. The CDR3 DNA reads TGTGCCAGTGTAGACCGGGCAGACGCAGAGACCCAGTACTTC. Amino acid sequence: CASVDRADAETQYF.

The gene calls are TRBV12-3 or TRBV12-4 and TRBJ2-7, with TRBD1 matching over 7 bases. V lost 6 bases to trimming and J lost 3 bases; unmatched junction nucleotides: 8. The length of the CDR3 is 14 residues. The CDR3 loop is CASSPNRQGYEQYF. CDR3 coding DNA: TGTGCCAGCAGCCCCAACCGACAGGGCTACGAGCAGTACTTC.

This clonotype occurred once. This sequence joins TRBV7-3 and TRBJ2-3; 7 nucleotides match TRBD1. Trimming at V came to 4 bases and at J to 6 bases, leaving 13 bases not matched to a gene. The CDR3 runs to 16 residues. CDR1 and CDR2 (germline): SGHTA, FQGTGA. CDR3 sequence reads: CASSYGTAARLDTQYF. The DNA for the CDR3 is TGTGCCAGCAGCTACGGGACAGCGGCGCGTTTGGATACGCAGTATTTT. The full variable domain, with the rest looked up from reference TRBV7-3 and TRBJ2-3, is GAGVSQTPSNKVTEKGKYVELRCDPISGHTALYWYRQSLGQGPEFLIYFQGTGAADDSGLPNDRFFAVRPEGSVSTLKIQRTERGDSAVYLCASSYGTAARLDTQYFGPGTRLTVL.

The chain is built from TRBV28 and TRBJ2-4, with D perhaps matching TRBD2 (6 bases). Germline V gene sequence: CDR1 MDHEN, CDR2 SYDVKM. The CDR3 has 15 residues. The V gene lost 8 bases and the J gene lost 13 bases, with 27 bases spanning the gap. Here the CDR3 reads CASRTNGSEGGEQYF. In DNA form, the CDR3 reads TGTGCCAGCCGGACTAACGGGAGTGAAGGTGGAGAGCAGTACTTC.

This clonotype was seen more than once but under ten times. J is TRBJ2-7 and V is TRBV7-9; D unclear. Trimming left V 5 bases short and J 1 base short, with 30 bases between. This CDR3 has 20 amino acids. Germline assignment: CDR1 SEHNR and CDR2 FQNEAQ (reference sequence). The CDR3 nucleotides are TGTGCCAGCAGCACTTCGGTAGGCGGCATCAAAGGATTGCGTTCCTACGAGCAGTACTTC. Translating it yields CASSTSVGGIKGLRSYEQYF.

The chain carries TRBV20-1 and TRBJ1-1, with 8 bases identical to TRBD1. The length of the CDR3 is 13 residues. The germline gives CDR1 DFQATT, CDR2 SNEGSKA (reference sequence). With V trimmed by 6 bases and J by 3 bases, 6 bases remained unmatched. CDR3 protein: CSAMDRVDTEAFF. The DNA for the CDR3 is TGCAGTGCCATGGACAGGGTCGACACTGAAGCTTTCTTT.

This clonotype appeared many times. The V and J genes are TRBV7-2 and TRBJ2-5; D tentatively fits TRBD1 or TRBD2 (5 bases each). CDR1 is SGHTA, CDR2 FQGNSA, per germline. Trimming left V 3 bases short and J 1 base short, with 12 bases between. The CDR3 has 15 residues. CDR3 in DNA: TGTGCCAGCAGCTTCTCGTGGGGGAGCCAAGAGACCCAGTACTTC. Its translation: CASSFSWGSQETQYF.

This sequence joins TRBV4-1 and TRBJ1-4; no firm D call. CDR1 is MGHRA and CDR2 is YSYEKL in the germline V gene. V gave up 1 base and J gave up 6 bases, with 3 bases separating them. This CDR3 is 12 amino acids long. The CDR3 loop is CASSQADEKLFF. Written as DNA, the CDR3 is TGCGCCAGCAGCCAAGCGGATGAAAAACTGTTTTTT.

The chain links TRBV28 to TRBJ1-1; 10 bases are shared with TRBD1. CDR3 size: 17 residues. Germline V gene sequence: CDR1 MDHEN, CDR2 SYDVKM. The V and J ends lost 5 bases and 6 bases, in that order; junction bases with no gene match: 15. Written as DNA, the CDR3 is TGTGCCAGCAGTGCTGACAGGGGGCGCGGCCCTGCGGCTGAAGCTTTCTTT. It codes for CASSADRGRGPAAEAFF.

V usage is TRBV14 and J usage is TRBJ1-2, with TRBD1 matching 8 bases. Germline CDR1 reads SGHDN; CDR2 reads FVKESK. V was clipped by 1 base and J by 7 bases; unmatched bases: 5. The CDR3 length is 14 residues. This chain's CDR3 is CASSQALGTGGYTF. In DNA, the CDR3 is TGTGCCAGCAGCCAAGCCCTCGGGACAGGTGGCTACACCTTC.

The chain links TRBV6-6 to TRBJ2-1; D unresolved. The CDR3 is 13 residues long. The V gene's germline CDR1 is MNHNY and CDR2 SVGAGI (reference sequence). Trimming stripped 7 bases from V and 8 bases from J, with 15 bases between. CDR3 nucleotides: TGTGCCAGCACGAACGGTTTGGGCGATGAGCAGTTCTTC. This codes for CASTNGLGDEQFF.

This chain joins TRBV20-1 and TRBJ2-5; 9 nucleotides match TRBD1. CDR3 length: 15 amino acids. Per germline, CDR1 DFQATT and CDR2 SNEGSKA (reference sequence). The V gene end was trimmed by 6 bases and the J gene end by 2 bases; junction bases not matched to a gene: 10. The CDR3 region is CSAQKGQGDQETQYF. The CDR3 DNA reads TGCAGTGCCCAGAAGGGACAGGGCGATCAAGAGACCCAGTACTTC.

The chain recombines TRBV6-4 with TRBJ2-3; 11 nucleotides align to TRBD2. This CDR3 region has 15 residues. Trimming cost V 9 bases and J 1 base; bases outside gene matches: 6. CDR1 and CDR2 (germline): MRHNA, SNTAGT. The CDR3 bases are TGTGCCAGTTCTAGCGGGGGGCGAGGCACAGATACGCAGTATTTT. Protein product: CASSSGGRGTDTQYF.

The V call is TRBV5-1, the J call TRBJ2-3, with 9 bases fitting TRBD2. Germline V gene lookup returns CDR1 SGHRS and CDR2 YFSETQ. The CDR3 sequence is 15 residues long. V was clipped by 9 bases and J by 0 bases; unmatched bases: 8. The CDR3 is CATKTSGVSTDTQYF. The CDR3 nucleotides read TGCGCCACCAAGACTAGCGGAGTTAGCACAGATACGCAGTATTTT.

This clonotype was seen a few times. The rearrangement joins TRBV7-3 to TRBJ2-3; 13 bases match TRBD2. This CDR3 contains 16 residues. Germline values: CDR1 SGHTA, CDR2 FQGTGA. V shed 5 bases, J shed 10 bases, and the junction held 12 bases outside the gene matches. The CDR3 DNA sequence: TGTGCCAGCAGCGCACGAGGACTAGCGGGAGCTCAGTCGCAGTATTTT. This sequence encodes CASSARGLAGAQSQYF.

On this clonotype: A much larger clone lies a single base off, so this may be a read error. This likely comes from a read error, as the CDR3 has no conserved phenylalanine or tryptophan at its end. V usage is TRBV29-1 and J usage is TRBJ1-2; D unclear. Germline V lookup: CDR1 SQVTM, CDR2 ANQGSEA. This CDR3 has 11 amino acids. V lost 4 bases, J lost 2 bases, and 5 bases lay in between. The CDR3 DNA reads as TGCAGCGTTGGAGGAAACTATGGCTACACCCTC. This gives the protein CSVGGNYGYTL.

This clonotype came up a few times. The DNA of the CDR3 is TGTGCCACCAGAACTAGGACAGGGAGGTCTCCAGATACGCAGTATTTT. Residues: CATRTRTGRSPDTQYF. The chain couples TRBV15 to TRBJ2-3; 8 bases fit TRBD1. Trimming cost V 6 bases and J 4 bases; bases outside gene matches: 12. Germline CDR1 and CDR2: LNHNV and YYDKDF (reference sequence). This CDR3 contains 16 residues.

There are a few counts of this clonotype. J is TRBJ1-6 and V is TRBV11-2; D ambiguous. The CDR3 loop spans 16 amino acids. CDR1 and CDR2 (germline): SGHAT, FQNNGV. V dropped 0 bases and J dropped 11 bases, with 17 bases sitting between them. The CDR3 bases are TGTGCCAGCAGCTTAGATCTTTCCGGGGTAGGGACACCCCTCCACTTT. Its translation: CASSLDLSGVGTPLHF.

This clonotype has just one count. V is TRBV5-1 and J is TRBJ1-2, with D maybe TRBD1 (5 bases). Germline CDR1 is SGHRS and CDR2 is YFSETQ. Trimming pared 0 bases from V and 3 bases from J, leaving 9 bases between. This CDR3 has 14 residues. The CDR3 DNA reads TGCGCCAGCAGCTTGGGGGACGAATACTATGGCTACACCTTC. The encoded protein is CASSLGDEYYGYTF.

This clonotype showed up just a few times. The rearrangement uses TRBV6-6 and TRBJ1-2; D is ambiguous. The germline CDR1 and CDR2 sequences are MNHNY and SVGAGI (reference sequence). The V end lost 0 bases, the J end lost 3 bases, and 14 bases lay between the germline ends. This CDR3 has 16 amino acids. The CDR3 is CASSYSIPADHYGYTF. Written as DNA, the CDR3 is TGTGCCAGCAGTTACTCGATCCCCGCAGACCACTATGGCTACACCTTC.